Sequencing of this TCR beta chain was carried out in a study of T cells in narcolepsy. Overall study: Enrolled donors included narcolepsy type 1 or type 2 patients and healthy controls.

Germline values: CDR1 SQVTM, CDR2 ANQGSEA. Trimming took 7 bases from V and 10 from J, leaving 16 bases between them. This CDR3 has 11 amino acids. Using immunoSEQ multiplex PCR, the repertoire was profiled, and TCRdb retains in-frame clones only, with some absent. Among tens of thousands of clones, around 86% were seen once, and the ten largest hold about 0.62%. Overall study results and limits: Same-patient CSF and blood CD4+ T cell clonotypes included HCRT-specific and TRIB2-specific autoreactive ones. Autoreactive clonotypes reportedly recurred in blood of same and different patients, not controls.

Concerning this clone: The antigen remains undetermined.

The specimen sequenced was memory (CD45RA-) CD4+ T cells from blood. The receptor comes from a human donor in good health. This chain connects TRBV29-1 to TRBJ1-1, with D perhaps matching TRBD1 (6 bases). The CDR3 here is CSGEYGGAAFF. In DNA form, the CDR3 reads TGCAGCGGGGAGTACGGGGGGGCAGCTTTCTTT.